What follows are 29 T cell receptor beta chains derived from one specimen sequenced in a study of siplizumab effects on memory and regulatory T cells. Profiled with immunoSEQ multiplex PCR; TCRdb holds only in-frame clones, not every one. The sample contains about 50,000 clones, roughly 84% of which appear only once. Sequencing was done on a sample of naive CD8+ T cells sorted from blood. Source of these receptors: a human donor in good health.

The gene calls are TRBV7-3 and TRBJ2-1, with TRBD2 identical over 9 bases. The CDR3 extends over 18 amino acids. Germline CDR1 SGHTA, CDR2 FQGTGA. Trimming at V came to 5 bases and at J to 0 bases, leaving 11 bases not matched to a gene. CDR3 DNA sequence: TGTGCCAGCAGCCTCCGGGGACTAGCACCGAGCTCCTACAATGAGCAGTTCTTC. Translated: CASSLRGLAPSSYNEQFF. The whole variable domain, filled in from reference TRBV7-3 and TRBJ2-1, reads GAGVSQTPSNKVTEKGKYVELRCDPISGHTALYWYRQSLGQGPEFLIYFQGTGAADDSGLPNDRFFAVRPEGSVSTLKIQRTERGDSAVYLCASSLRGLAPSSYNEQFFGPGTRLTVL.

The chain recombines TRBV7-6 with TRBJ2-5, with TRBD2 matching 15 bases. This CDR3 has 16 amino acids. V trimming: 4 bases; J trimming: 3 bases; junction bases outside the gene matches: 3. CDR1 and CDR2 (germline): SGHVS, FNYEAQ. CDR3 nucleotide sequence: TGTGCCAGCAGCTCATGGACTAGCGGGGGGGAAGAGACCCAGTACTTC. Encoded protein: CASSSWTSGGEETQYF. Full variable domain (missing parts from reference TRBV7-6 and TRBJ2-5): GAGVSQSPRYKVTKRGQDVALRCDPISGHVSLYWYRQALGQGPEFLTYFNYEAQQDKSGLPNDRFSAERPEGSISTLTIQRTEQRDSAMYRCASSSWTSGGEETQYFGPGTRLLVL.

The chain couples TRBV7-9 to TRBJ2-7, with no clear D. Trimming removed 5 bases from V and 1 base from J, with 18 bases in between. Germline V CDR1 and CDR2: SEHNR, FQNEAQ (reference sequence). The CDR3 contains 16 residues. CDR3 amino acids: CASSVTQTDLSYEQYF. As DNA, the CDR3 is TGTGCCAGCAGCGTCACCCAGACTGACTTATCCTACGAGCAGTACTTC.

V usage is TRBV14 and J usage is TRBJ2-7; no clear D gene. V was shortened by 0 bases and J by 2 bases, with 11 bases between the two germline ends. The CDR3 sequence is 15 residues long. Germline CDR1 is SGHDN and CDR2 is FVKESK. The CDR3 spells CASSQDPVGTYEQYF. The CDR3 nucleotides read TGTGCCAGCAGCCAAGATCCTGTGGGAACCTACGAGCAGTACTTC.

The rearrangement joins TRBV7-6 to TRBJ2-3; no clear D. With 4 bases removed from V and 4 bases from J, the gap between germline ends came to 18 bases. The CDR3 runs 16 residues. Germline CDR1 SGHVS, CDR2 FNYEAQ. The CDR3 spells CASSSSTLSPSDTQYF. In DNA form, the CDR3 reads TGTGCCAGCAGCTCCTCGACCCTCTCTCCCTCAGATACGCAGTATTTT.

The DNA for the CDR3 is TGCAGCGTTGAAGCCCAGGACAGGTACAATGAGCAGTTCTTC. Its protein is CSVEAQDRYNEQFF. V gene TRBV29-1 combines with J gene TRBJ2-1, with TRBD1 identical over 7 bases. The J segment lost 4 bases and the V segment lost 1 base, leaving 4 bases of the junction unmatched. Germline V CDR1 and CDR2: SQVTM, ANQGSEA. The CDR3 sequence is 14 residues long.

The CDR3 protein is CASSLLAGGYEQYF. The CDR3 DNA is TGTGCCAGCAGTTTATTAGCGGGAGGCTACGAGCAGTACTTC. The chain employs TRBV27 and TRBJ2-7, with 10 nucleotides matching TRBD2. V trimming: 1 base; J trimming: 3 bases; junction bases outside the gene matches: 0. This CDR3 is 14 amino acids long. Germline CDR1 is MNHEY and CDR2 is SMNVEV (reference sequence).

CDR3 protein: CASSSGQTPRGYTF. CDR3 nucleotides: TGTGCCAGCAGCTCGGGCCAGACTCCTCGCGGCTACACCTTC. This chain links TRBV7-9 with TRBJ1-2; D uncertain. The germline V gene encodes CDR1 SEHNR and CDR2 FQNEAQ (reference sequence). Trimming left V 4 bases short and J 8 bases short, with 17 bases between. CDR3 length: 14 amino acids.

The rearrangement joins TRBV9 to TRBJ2-1, with 10 bases lining up with TRBD2. The germline CDR1 and CDR2 sequences are SGDLS and YYNGEE. V trimming: 4 bases; J trimming: 1 base; junction bases outside the gene matches: 2. The CDR3 is 15 amino acids. CDR3 region: CASSLAGVSYNEQFF. CDR3 in DNA: TGTGCCAGCAGCCTAGCGGGAGTTTCCTACAATGAGCAGTTCTTC.

The chain couples TRBV5-6 to TRBJ2-5, with 9 positions matching TRBD2. The CDR3 is made up of 18 amino acids. The germline V gene has CDR1 SGHDT and CDR2 YYEEEE. Trimming cost V 1 base and J 2 bases; bases outside gene matches: 12. CDR3 DNA sequence: TGTGCCAGCAGCTTGCGCGGGAGGGCTAGGCAGGGTCAAGAGACCCAGTACTTC. It encodes CASSLRGRARQGQETQYF.

This chain links TRBV10-3 with TRBJ2-7; 10 bases map to TRBD1. This CDR3 contains 15 residues. CDR1 ENHRY and CDR2 SYGVKD come from the germline V gene. V was pared by 0 bases and J by 2 bases, with 1 base of the junction left unmatched. The CDR3 reads CAISESGTGAYEQYF. CDR3 sequence (DNA): TGTGCCATCAGTGAGTCCGGGACAGGGGCCTACGAGCAGTACTTC.

The CDR3 DNA is TGCAGCGGGGGGGACCACGAGCAGTACTTC. Translation: CSGGDHEQYF. The chain uses TRBV29-1 and TRBJ2-7, with D maybe TRBD2 (6 bases). Germline V gene lookup returns CDR1 SQVTM and CDR2 ANQGSEA. This CDR3 has 10 amino acids. V lost 7 bases, J lost 5 bases, and 9 bases lay in between.

The rearrangement joins TRBV12-5 to TRBJ2-2; a possible D gene is TRBD1 (6 bases). Germline-derived CDR1 and CDR2 are LGHNT and FRNRAP. This CDR3 contains 16 residues. Between the trimmed V and J ends, which lost 3 bases and 1 base, there was a span of 12 bases. The CDR3 nucleotides are TGTGCTAGTGGTTTTTGGACAGAGCGGAACACCGGGGAGCTGTTTTTT. Protein product: CASGFWTERNTGELFF.

V usage is TRBV7-9 and J usage is TRBJ2-7; TRBD1 agrees at 10 bases. Germline CDR1 reads SEHNR; CDR2 reads FQNEAQ (reference sequence). V trimming: 5 bases; J trimming: 2 bases; junction bases outside the gene matches: 6. The CDR3 has 15 residues. The CDR3 region is CASSPRDRGPYEQYF. The CDR3 DNA sequence: TGTGCCAGCAGCCCCCGGGACAGGGGCCCCTACGAGCAGTACTTC.

The rearrangement links TRBV19 to TRBJ2-1; 11 bases line up with TRBD2. The CDR3 contains 15 residues. Germline values: CDR1 LNHDA, CDR2 SQIVND (reference sequence). Unmatched junction bases numbered 6, after V lost 7 bases and J lost 4 bases. DNA of the CDR3: TGTGCCAGTACGACTAGCGGGAACAGTTACAATGAGCAGTTCTTC. Its translation: CASTTSGNSYNEQFF.

The chain is built from TRBV11-1 and TRBJ2-7; D unclear. The germline V gene encodes CDR1 SGHAT and CDR2 FQDESV (reference sequence). This CDR3 has 13 residues. The V end lost 1 base, the J end lost 3 bases, and 7 bases lay between the germline ends. CDR3 loop: CASSLGYFYEQYF. The CDR3, as DNA: TGTGCCAGCAGCTTAGGCTACTTCTACGAGCAGTACTTC.

The rearrangement links TRBV2 to TRBJ2-3; 7 nucleotides align to TRBD1. The J segment lost 0 bases and the V segment lost 7 bases, leaving 7 bases of the junction unmatched. The germline CDR1 and CDR2 sequences are SNHLY and FYNNEI. The length of the CDR3 is 15 residues. CDR3 in amino acids: CASNRGGISTDTQYF. The CDR3 DNA follows: TGTGCCAGCAACAGGGGTGGGATCAGCACAGATACGCAGTATTTT.

The J gene is TRBJ2-3, the V gene TRBV27; D possibly corresponds to TRBD2 (5 bases). V shed 5 bases and J shed 2 bases, with 11 bases lying between them. Per the germline V gene, CDR1 is MNHEY and CDR2 is SMNVEV (reference sequence). CDR3 length equals 14 residues. CDR3 loop: CASSLGVVTDTQYF. The DNA of the CDR3 is TGTGCCAGCAGTCTGGGAGTAGTCACAGATACGCAGTATTTT.

This chain connects TRBV23-1 to TRBJ1-5; TRBD1 aligns across 7 bases. TRBV23-1 carries the ORF label, with uncertain function. The CDR3 covers 20 residues. V shed 4 bases, J shed 0 bases, and the junction held 18 bases outside the gene matches. The DNA of the CDR3 is TGCGCCAGCAGTCCCCCAGGCAGGGGGTACTTTGGGTATAGCAATCAGCCCCAGCATTTT. Its translation is CASSPPGRGYFGYSNQPQHF.

This chain connects TRBV10-3 to TRBJ1-1, with 11 nucleotides matching TRBD1. With V trimmed by 10 bases and J by 4 bases, 5 bases remained unmatched. The germline gives CDR1 ENHRY, CDR2 SYGVKD. This CDR3 is 13 amino acids long. Written as DNA, the CDR3 is TGTGCCACTGGGACAGGGGGTACCACTGAAGCTTTCTTT. Translated: CATGTGGTTEAFF.

This chain links TRBV4-1 with TRBJ2-1, with TRBD2 as a possible D gene (5 bases). V gave up 3 bases and J gave up 8 bases, with 14 bases separating them. Germline V gene lookup returns CDR1 MGHRA and CDR2 YSYEKL. The CDR3 contains 14 residues. The CDR3 reads CASSHVGITDEQFF. The CDR3 DNA follows: TGCGCCAGCAGCCATGTCGGGATCACCGATGAGCAGTTCTTC.

The gene calls are TRBV7-9 and TRBJ2-1, with 11 bases identical to TRBD2. V was clipped by 5 bases and J by 8 bases; unmatched bases: 17. From germline, CDR1 is SEHNR and CDR2 FQNEAQ (reference sequence). The CDR3 totals 18 residues. The CDR3, as DNA: TGTGCCAGCAGCCCTAGTGGGACTAGCGGTCCACGCGGCGATGAGCAGTTCTTC. Its protein product is CASSPSGTSGPRGDEQFF.

The chain joins TRBV5-5 to TRBJ2-7; 11 bases match TRBD1. After removal of 3 bases from V and 5 bases from J, the junction contained 10 bases not matched to a gene. The CDR3 sequence is 16 residues long. Germline lookup yields CDR1 SGHKS and CDR2 YYEKEE (reference sequence). CDR3 DNA sequence: TGTGCCAGCAGCTGGGCCGGGACAGGGGGGATTAACGAGCAGTACTTC. It specifies CASSWAGTGGINEQYF. The full variable domain, its missing parts supplied by reference TRBV5-5 and TRBJ2-7, is DAGVTQSPTHLIKTRGQQVTLRCSPISGHKSVSWYQQVLGQGPQFIFQYYEKEERGRGNFPDRFSARQFPNYSSELNVNALLLGDSALYLCASSWAGTGGINEQYFGPGTRLTVT.

V usage is TRBV6-5 and J usage is TRBJ2-7, with a weak D call TRBD1 (6 bases). The CDR3 has 15 amino acids. The germline V gene encodes CDR1 MNHEY and CDR2 SVGAGI. V was trimmed by 5 bases and J by 3 bases, leaving 17 bases between them. CDR3 amino acids: CASSPLRDTIYEQYF. Written as DNA, the CDR3 is TGTGCCAGCAGTCCTCTCCGGGACACAATCTACGAGCAGTACTTC.

The rearrangement links TRBV4-1 to TRBJ2-6; D gene uncertain. Germline V gene sequence: CDR1 MGHRA, CDR2 YSYEKL. This CDR3 is built from 15 residues. V was shortened by 3 bases and J by 0 bases, with 6 bases between the two germline ends. The CDR3 sequence: CASSHGGSGANVLTF. Here the CDR3 DNA reads TGCGCCAGCAGCCATGGCGGCTCTGGGGCCAACGTCCTGACTTTC.

This clone has a single count. The chain uses TRBV9 and TRBJ2-2, with D possibly TRBD2 on 5 matching bases. Trimming took 4 bases from V and 2 from J, leaving 9 bases between them. The CDR3 is made up of 14 amino acids. Germline V CDR1 and CDR2: SGDLS, YYNGEE. The chain's CDR3 is CASSLAANTGELFF. The CDR3 nucleotides read TGTGCCAGCAGCCTAGCTGCAAACACCGGGGAGCTGTTTTTT.

This clone was detected only once. This chain links TRBV7-9 with TRBJ2-1; D is ambiguous. The V end was cut by 6 bases, the J end by 10 bases, with 13 bases between. Germline V lookup: CDR1 SEHNR, CDR2 FQNEAQ (reference sequence). The CDR3 loop spans 12 amino acids. Here the CDR3 reads CASRREREEQFF. The DNA for the CDR3 is TGTGCCAGCAGGAGAGAAAGAGAAGAGCAGTTCTTC.

The J gene is TRBJ2-5, the V gene TRBV10-3; 8 bases are shared with TRBD2. Losses at the gene ends were 8 bases for V and 5 bases for J; bases not matched to a gene: 4. The CDR3 loop spans 12 amino acids. The germline V gene encodes CDR1 ENHRY and CDR2 SYGVKD. The CDR3 sequence: CAIGGTRETQYF. DNA of the CDR3: TGTGCCATCGGGGGGACTAGGGAGACCCAGTACTTC.

This sequence joins TRBV19 and TRBJ1-2; no definite D call. The CDR3 totals 13 residues. Looked up from germline, CDR1 is LNHDA and CDR2 is SQIVND (reference sequence). V dropped 5 bases and J dropped 3 bases, with 10 bases sitting between them. The CDR3 spells CASSDVLDYGYTF. The CDR3 coding sequence is TGTGCCAGTAGTGATGTCTTGGACTATGGCTACACCTTC.